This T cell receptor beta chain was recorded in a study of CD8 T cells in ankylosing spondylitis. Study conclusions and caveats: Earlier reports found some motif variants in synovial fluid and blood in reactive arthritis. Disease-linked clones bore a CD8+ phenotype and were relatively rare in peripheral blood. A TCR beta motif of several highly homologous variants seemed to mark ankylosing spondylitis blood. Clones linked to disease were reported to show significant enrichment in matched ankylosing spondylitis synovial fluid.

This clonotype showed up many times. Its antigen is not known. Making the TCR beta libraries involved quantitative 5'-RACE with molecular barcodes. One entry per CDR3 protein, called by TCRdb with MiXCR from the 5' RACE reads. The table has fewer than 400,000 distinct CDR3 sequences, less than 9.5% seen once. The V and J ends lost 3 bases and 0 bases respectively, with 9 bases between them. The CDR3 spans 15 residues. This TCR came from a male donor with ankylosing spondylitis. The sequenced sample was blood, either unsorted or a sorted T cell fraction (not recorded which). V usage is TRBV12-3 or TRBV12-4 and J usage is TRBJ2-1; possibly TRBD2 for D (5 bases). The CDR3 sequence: CASSFETNSYNEQFF. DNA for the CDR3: TGTGCCAGCAGTTTTGAGACTAACTCCTACAATGAGCAGTTCTTC.